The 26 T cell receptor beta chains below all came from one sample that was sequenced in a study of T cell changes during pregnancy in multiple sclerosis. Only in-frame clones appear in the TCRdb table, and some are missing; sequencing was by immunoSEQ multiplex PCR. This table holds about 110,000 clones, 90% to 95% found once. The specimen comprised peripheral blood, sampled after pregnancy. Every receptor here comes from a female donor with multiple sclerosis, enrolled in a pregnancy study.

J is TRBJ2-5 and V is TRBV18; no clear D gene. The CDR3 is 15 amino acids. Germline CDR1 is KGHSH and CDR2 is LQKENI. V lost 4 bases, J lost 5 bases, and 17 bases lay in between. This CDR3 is CASSLRTPRMETQYF. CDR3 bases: TGTGCCAGCTCACTGAGAACCCCCCGTATGGAGACCCAGTACTTC.

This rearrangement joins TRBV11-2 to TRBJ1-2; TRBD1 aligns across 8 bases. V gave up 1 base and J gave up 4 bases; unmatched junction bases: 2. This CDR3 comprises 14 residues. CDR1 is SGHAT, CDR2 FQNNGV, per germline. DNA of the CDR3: TGTGCCAGCAGCTTAGGACAGGGGAGCTATGGCTACACCTTC. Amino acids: CASSLGQGSYGYTF. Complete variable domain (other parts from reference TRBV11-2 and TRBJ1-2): EAGVAQSPRYKIIEKRQSVAFWCNPISGHATLYWYQQILGQGPKLLIQFQNNGVVDDSQLPKDRFSAERLKGVDSTLKIQPAKLEDSAVYLCASSLGQGSYGYTFGSGTRLTVV.

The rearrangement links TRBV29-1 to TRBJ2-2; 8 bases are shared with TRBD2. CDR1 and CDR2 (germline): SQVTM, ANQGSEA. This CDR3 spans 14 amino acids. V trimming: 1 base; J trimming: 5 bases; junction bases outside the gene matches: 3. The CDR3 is CSVEGAGGTGELFF. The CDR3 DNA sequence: TGCAGCGTTGAAGGGGCGGGGGGAACCGGGGAGCTGTTTTTT.

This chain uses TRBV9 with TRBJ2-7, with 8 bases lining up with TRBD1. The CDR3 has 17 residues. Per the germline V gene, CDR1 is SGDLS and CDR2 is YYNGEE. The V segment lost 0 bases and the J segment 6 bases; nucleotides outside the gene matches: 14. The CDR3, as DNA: TGTGCCAGCAGCGTAGGGGCCAAGGGGACAGGCAGGGGCGAGCAGTACTTC. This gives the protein CASSVGAKGTGRGEQYF. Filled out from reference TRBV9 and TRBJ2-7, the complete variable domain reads DSGVTQTPKHLITATGQRVTLRCSPRSGDLSVYWYQQSLDQGLQFLIQYYNGEERAKGNILERFSAQQFPDLHSELNLSSLELGDSALYFCASSVGAKGTGRGEQYFGPGTRLTVT.

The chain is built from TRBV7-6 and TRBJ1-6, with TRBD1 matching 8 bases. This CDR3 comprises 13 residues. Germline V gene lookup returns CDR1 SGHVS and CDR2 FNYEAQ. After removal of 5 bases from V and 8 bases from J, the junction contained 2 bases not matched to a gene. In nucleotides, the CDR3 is TGTGCCAGCAGCATGGGACAGGATTCACCCCTCCACTTT. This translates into CASSMGQDSPLHF. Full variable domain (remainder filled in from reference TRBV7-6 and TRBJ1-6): GAGVSQSPRYKVTKRGQDVALRCDPISGHVSLYWYRQALGQGPEFLTYFNYEAQQDKSGLPNDRFSAERPEGSISTLTIQRTEQRDSAMYRCASSMGQDSPLHFGNGTRLTVT.

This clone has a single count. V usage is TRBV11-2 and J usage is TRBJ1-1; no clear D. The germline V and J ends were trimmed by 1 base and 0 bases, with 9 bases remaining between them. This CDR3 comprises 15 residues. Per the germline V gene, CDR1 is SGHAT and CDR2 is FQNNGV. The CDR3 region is CASSLGGSLNTEAFF. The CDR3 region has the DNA TGTGCCAGCAGCTTAGGAGGCAGCCTGAACACTGAAGCTTTCTTT.

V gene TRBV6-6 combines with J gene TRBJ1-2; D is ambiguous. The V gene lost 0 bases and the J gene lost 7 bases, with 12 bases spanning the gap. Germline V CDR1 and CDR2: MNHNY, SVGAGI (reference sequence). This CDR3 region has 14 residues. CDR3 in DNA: TGTGCCAGCAGTTACTCCGGCCAAGAGGGTGGCTACACCTTC. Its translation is CASSYSGQEGGYTF.

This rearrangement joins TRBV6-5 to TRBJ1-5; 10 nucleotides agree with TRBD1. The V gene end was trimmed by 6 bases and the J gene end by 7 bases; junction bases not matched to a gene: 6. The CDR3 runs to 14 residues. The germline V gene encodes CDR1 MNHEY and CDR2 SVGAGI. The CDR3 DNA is TGTGCCAGCAGCCTCGGGACAGGGGACCAGCCCCAGCATTTT. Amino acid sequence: CASSLGTGDQPQHF.

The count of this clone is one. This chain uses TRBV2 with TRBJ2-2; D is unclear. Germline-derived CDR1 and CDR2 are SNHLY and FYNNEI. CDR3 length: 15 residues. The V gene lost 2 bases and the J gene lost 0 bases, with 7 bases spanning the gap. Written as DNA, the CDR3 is TGTGCCAGCAGTGAACTCGCGGCGAACACCGGGGAGCTGTTTTTT. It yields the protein CASSELAANTGELFF.

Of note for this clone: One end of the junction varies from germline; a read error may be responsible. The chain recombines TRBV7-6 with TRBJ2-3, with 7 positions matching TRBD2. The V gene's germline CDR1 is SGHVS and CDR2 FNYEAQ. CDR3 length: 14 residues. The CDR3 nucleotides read TGTGCCAGCAGCCTAGCCCCTAGCGGAGATACGCAGTATTTT. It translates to CASSLAPSGDTQYF.

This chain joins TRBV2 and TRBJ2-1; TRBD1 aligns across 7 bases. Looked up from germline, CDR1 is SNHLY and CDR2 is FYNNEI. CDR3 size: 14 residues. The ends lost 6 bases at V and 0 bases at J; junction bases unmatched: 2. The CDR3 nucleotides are TGTGCCAGCAGGACAGGGAGCTCCTACAATGAGCAGTTCTTC. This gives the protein CASRTGSSYNEQFF. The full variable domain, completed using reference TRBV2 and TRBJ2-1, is EPEVTQTPSHQVTQMGQEVILRCVPISNHLYFYWYRQILGQKVEFLVSFYNNEISEKSEIFDDQFSVERPDGSNFTLKIRSTKLEDSAMYFCASRTGSSYNEQFFGPGTRLTVL.

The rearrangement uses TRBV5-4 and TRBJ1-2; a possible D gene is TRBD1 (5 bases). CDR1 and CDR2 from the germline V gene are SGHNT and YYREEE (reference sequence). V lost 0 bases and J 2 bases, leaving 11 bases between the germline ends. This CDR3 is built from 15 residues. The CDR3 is CASSLGGRANYGYTF. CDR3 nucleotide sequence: TGTGCCAGCAGCTTGGGCGGCAGGGCAAACTATGGCTACACCTTC.

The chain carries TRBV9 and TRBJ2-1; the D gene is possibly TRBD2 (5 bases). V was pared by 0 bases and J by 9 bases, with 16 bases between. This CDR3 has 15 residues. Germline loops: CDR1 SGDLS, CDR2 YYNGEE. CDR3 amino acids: CASSVALARLGEQFF. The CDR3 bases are TGTGCCAGCAGCGTAGCGCTAGCCCGCCTGGGTGAGCAGTTCTTC.

The CDR3 reads CASGIQGNSNQPQHF. CDR3 in DNA: TGTGCCAGCGGAATACAGGGAAACAGCAATCAGCCCCAGCATTTT. J is TRBJ1-5 and V is TRBV2; maybe TRBD1 (6 bases). The CDR3 is 15 residues long. V lost 8 bases, J lost 1 base, and 15 bases lay in between. CDR1 is SNHLY, CDR2 FYNNEI, per germline.

The CDR3 sequence: CASSPGQGAKGAYGYTF. The CDR3 DNA reads TGTGCCAGTAGTCCCGGACAGGGGGCCAAGGGGGCTTATGGCTACACCTTC. The J gene is TRBJ1-2, the V gene TRBV19, with TRBD1 identical over 11 bases. Germline-derived CDR1 and CDR2 are LNHDA and SQIVND (reference sequence). V trimming: 5 bases; J trimming: 5 bases; junction bases outside the gene matches: 13. The CDR3 is 17 residues long.

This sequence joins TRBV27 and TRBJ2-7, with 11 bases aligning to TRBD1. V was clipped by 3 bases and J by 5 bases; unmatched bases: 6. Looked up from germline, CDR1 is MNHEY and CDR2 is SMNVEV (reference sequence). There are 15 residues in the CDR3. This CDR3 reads CASSFGQGAFHEQYF. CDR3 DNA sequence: TGTGCCAGCAGTTTCGGACAGGGGGCGTTTCACGAGCAGTACTTC.

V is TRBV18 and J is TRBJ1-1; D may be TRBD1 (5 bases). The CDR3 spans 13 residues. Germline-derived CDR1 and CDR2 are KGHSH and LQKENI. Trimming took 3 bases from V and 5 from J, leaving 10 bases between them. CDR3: CASSPTQGTEAFF. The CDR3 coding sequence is TGTGCCAGCTCACCTACGCAGGGTACTGAAGCTTTCTTT.

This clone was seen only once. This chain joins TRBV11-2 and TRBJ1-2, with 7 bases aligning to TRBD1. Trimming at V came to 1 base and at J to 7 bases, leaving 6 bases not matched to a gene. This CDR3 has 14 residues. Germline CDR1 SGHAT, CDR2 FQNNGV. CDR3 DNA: TGTGCCAGCAGCTTAGTAGTGGCAGGGGGTGGCTACACCTTC. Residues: CASSLVVAGGGYTF.

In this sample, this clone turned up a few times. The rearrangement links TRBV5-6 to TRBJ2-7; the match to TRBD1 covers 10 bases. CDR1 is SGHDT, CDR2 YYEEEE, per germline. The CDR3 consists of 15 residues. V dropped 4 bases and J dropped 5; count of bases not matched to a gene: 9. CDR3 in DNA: TGTGCCAGCAGCCCAAACCCGGGACAGGGGAACGAGCAGTACTTC. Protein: CASSPNPGQGNEQYF.

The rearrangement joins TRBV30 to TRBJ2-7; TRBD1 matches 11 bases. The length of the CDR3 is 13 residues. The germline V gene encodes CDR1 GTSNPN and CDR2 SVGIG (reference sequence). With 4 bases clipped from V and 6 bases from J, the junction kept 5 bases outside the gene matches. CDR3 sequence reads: CAWTRDRGTEQYF. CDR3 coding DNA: TGTGCCTGGACGAGGGACAGGGGGACCGAGCAGTACTTC.

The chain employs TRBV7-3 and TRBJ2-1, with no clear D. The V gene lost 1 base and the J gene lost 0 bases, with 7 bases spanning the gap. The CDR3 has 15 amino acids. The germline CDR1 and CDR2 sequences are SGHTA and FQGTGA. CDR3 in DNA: TGTGCCAGCAGCTTAATTTTGAGCTCCTACAATGAGCAGTTCTTC. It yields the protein CASSLILSSYNEQFF. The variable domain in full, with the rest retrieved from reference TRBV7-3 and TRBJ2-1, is GAGVSQTPSNKVTEKGKYVELRCDPISGHTALYWYRQSLGQGPEFLIYFQGTGAADDSGLPNDRFFAVRPEGSVSTLKIQRTERGDSAVYLCASSLILSSYNEQFFGPGTRLTVL.

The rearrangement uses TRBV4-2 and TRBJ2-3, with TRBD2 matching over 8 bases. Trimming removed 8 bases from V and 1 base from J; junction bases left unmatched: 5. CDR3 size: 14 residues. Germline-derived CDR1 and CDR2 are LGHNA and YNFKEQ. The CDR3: CASREAGGTDTQYF. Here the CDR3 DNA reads TGTGCCAGCCGGGAAGCGGGGGGCACAGATACGCAGTATTTT.

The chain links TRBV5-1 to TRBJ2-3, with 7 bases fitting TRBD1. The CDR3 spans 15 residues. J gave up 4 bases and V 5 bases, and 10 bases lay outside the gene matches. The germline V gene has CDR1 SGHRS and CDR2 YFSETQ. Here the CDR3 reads CASSHDRARADTQYF. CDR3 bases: TGCGCCAGCAGTCATGACAGGGCCCGAGCAGATACGCAGTATTTT.

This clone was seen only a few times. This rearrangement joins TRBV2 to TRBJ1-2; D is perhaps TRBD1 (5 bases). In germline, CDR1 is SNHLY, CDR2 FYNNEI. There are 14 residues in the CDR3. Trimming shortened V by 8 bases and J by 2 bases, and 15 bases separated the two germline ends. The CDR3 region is CASYDVGGNYGYTF. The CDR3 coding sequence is TGTGCCAGCTACGACGTCGGGGGAAACTATGGCTACACCTTC.

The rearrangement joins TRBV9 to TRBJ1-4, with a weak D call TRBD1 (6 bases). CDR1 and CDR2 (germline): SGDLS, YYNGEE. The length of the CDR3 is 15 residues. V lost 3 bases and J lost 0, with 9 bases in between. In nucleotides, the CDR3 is TGTGCCAGCAGCGCTGAGGGGGCAACTAATGAAAAACTGTTTTTT. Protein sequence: CASSAEGATNEKLFF.

Written as DNA, the CDR3 is TGTGCCAGCAGCCGGGGTAGCAGTGGAGAGACCCAGTACTTC. Its protein product is CASSRGSSGETQYF. The V and J genes are TRBV11-2 and TRBJ2-5; D possibly corresponds to TRBD2 (5 bases). Trimming took 5 bases from V and 4 from J, leaving 14 bases between them. Germline CDR1 is SGHAT and CDR2 is FQNNGV. The CDR3 totals 14 residues.